This TCR beta chain was sequenced in a study of molecular identifiers for immune sequencing clone quantification (dated 2018 in TCRdb). About the study as a whole: For a replicate experiment, RNA from roughly 20,000 or 100,000 naive CD8 T cells was divided into five aliquots, and four of the five aliquots were sequenced. The study was a methods study using CD8 T cells to benchmark molecular-identifier clustering-based TCR repertoire sequencing (MIDCIRS) and TCR RNA copy counting. On the study overall, not on this receptor specifically: Highly expanded clone sizes could be underestimated if identical TCR molecules share a barcode. Modeling estimated about three recovered TCR RNA copies per cell, compared with roughly 10 by digital PCR, which implies approximately 30% capture efficiency. Spiked-in Jurkat TCR RNA (approximately 10 copies' worth), which is not part of the donor repertoire, was contained in the naive libraries. A single cell's worth of spiked-in Jurkat TCR RNA was reported detectable even among about 1.1 million naive CD8 T cells. When barcode sub-clustering was left out, chimeric consensus sequences inflated TCR diversity, with chimeras reaching as high as 47%. In CMV-specific effector cells, clones with more than 20 RNA copies contained over 98% of molecules, whereas in naive cells such clones contained under 1% of molecules.

Libraries of naive CD8 T cells were built from about 19,000 to 1,100,000 sorted cells, with 10%, 30% or 50% of the purified RNA used. Naive CD8 T cells were FACS-sorted as CD8+CD4-CCR7+CD45RA+ on a BD FACSAria II into RLT Plus buffer. Approximately eleven TCR copies' worth of Jurkat RNA were spiked into roughly 20,000-1,000,000 naive CD8 T cell samples to test detection sensitivity. CD8 T cells were enriched using RosetteSep CD8+ T Cell Enrichment Cocktail and Ficoll-Paque, and the enriched cells then underwent ACK red cell lysis. This clonotype showed up many times. It lacks a known antigen. Per-base qualities were not stored, and no clone one base away is much larger. The CDR1 and CDR2 encoded by the germline V gene are SQVTM and ANQGSEA. From the cysteine through the phenylalanine, the CDR3 covers 13 amino acids. This entry keeps only the CDR3 DNA: 39 bases, framed from base 1. Trimming takes 4 bases from V and 5 bases from J, and the germline ends sit 14 bases apart.

Libraries were built with PCR. The sequencing machine was an Illumina HiSeq 4000. Preparation of bulk TCR libraries followed a previously described approach, with the TCR primers listed in Table S5. Purification of total RNA was performed with the Qiagen AllPrep DNA/RNA kit. Before any analysis, reads coming from multiple sequencing runs of the same library were combined into one pool. The study's processing was this. Reads were retained only if the reads had an exact TCR constant sequence, and the retained reads were trimmed to 150 nt and grouped according to their 12-nt molecular barcodes. Reads within each barcode group were sub-clustered using a 15% Levenshtein threshold, and quality-weighted consensus sequences were constructed for each RNA molecule. Non-functional sequences were removed, as were lower-count sequences one edit away from another. Based on a fit of two negative binomial distributions, barcode sub-clusters having less than 20% of the maximum read count were discarded. The raw public data were reprocessed by TCRdb itself: fastp quality trimming at Q25, MiXCR clonotype calling, in-frame beta chains only. Under each unique CDR3 protein, matching rows form one entry showing the most common genes and DNA. The V and J calls here are based on TCRdb, not the publication. This sample has fewer than 10,000 distinct CDR3 sequences in its table, and 15% to 20% of those were observed once. About 1.3% of the sample rests with the top ten.

Here the chain combines TRBV29-1 and TRBJ1-1, with no reliable assignment of the D segment. The receptor was isolated from a human donor in good health. Some libraries in this study had Jurkat cell RNA spiked in. The sequencing input was naive CD8+ T cells from blood, with Jurkat cell RNA spiked in. What the cell subset or site label conveys for this sample: FACS-sorted CD8+CD4-CCR7+CD45RA+ naive T cells. At the DNA level, the sequence is TGCAGCGTTGTTCGACCGGGCGGGACTGAAGCTTTCTTT. The translation is CSVVRPGGTEAFF.